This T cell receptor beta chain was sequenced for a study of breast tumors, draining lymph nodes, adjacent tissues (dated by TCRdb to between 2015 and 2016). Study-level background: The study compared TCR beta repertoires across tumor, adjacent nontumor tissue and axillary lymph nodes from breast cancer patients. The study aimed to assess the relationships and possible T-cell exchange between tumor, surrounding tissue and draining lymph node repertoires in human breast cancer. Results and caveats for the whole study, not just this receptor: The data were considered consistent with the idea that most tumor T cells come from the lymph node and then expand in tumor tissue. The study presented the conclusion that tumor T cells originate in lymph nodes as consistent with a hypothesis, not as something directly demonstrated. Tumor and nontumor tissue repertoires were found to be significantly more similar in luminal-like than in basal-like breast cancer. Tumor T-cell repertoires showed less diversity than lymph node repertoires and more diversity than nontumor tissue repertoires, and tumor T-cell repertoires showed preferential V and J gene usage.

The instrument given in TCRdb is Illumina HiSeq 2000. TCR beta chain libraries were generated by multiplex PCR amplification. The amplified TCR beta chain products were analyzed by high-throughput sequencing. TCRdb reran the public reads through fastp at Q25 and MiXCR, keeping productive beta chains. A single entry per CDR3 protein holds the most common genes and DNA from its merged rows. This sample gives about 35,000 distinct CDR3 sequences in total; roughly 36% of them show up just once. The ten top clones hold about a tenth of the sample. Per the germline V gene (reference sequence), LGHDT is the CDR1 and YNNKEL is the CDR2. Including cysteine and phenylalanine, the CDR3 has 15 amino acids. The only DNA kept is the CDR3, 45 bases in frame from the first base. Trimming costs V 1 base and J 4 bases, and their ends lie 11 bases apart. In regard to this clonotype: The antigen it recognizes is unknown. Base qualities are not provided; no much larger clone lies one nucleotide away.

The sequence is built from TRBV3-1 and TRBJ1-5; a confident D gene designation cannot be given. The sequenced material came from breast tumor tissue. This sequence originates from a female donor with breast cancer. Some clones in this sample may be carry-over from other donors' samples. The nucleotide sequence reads TGTGCCAGCAGCCAAGGGTCCGGGAAGAATCAGCCCCAGCATTTT. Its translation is CASSQGSGKNQPQHF.